This is a list of T cell receptor beta chains from one sample in a study of cytomegalovirus exposure and HLA in healthy donors. Sequencing used immunoSEQ multiplex PCR; TCRdb keeps in-frame clones, though not all of them. The repertoire holds 90,000 to 140,000 clones, with approximately 12% as singletons. Sequencing used PBMCs. The source is a man in his forties in good health and CMV-seropositive. CDR3s include the opening cysteine and the closing phenylalanine or tryptophan. The D gene is left open where the match is weak. Expanded clones are given a class, and other clones once, few, many or no size at all.

v_call,d_call,j_call,clone_size,cdr3_aa,cdr3_nt
TRBV15,NA,TRBJ2-7,few,CATSRPFYEQYF,TGTGCCACCAGCAGACCTTTCTACGAGCAGTACTTC
TRBV29-1,TRBD2,TRBJ2-3,few,CSVRTSGSTDTQYF,TGCAGCGTTAGGACTAGCGGGAGTACAGATACGCAGTATTTT
TRBV11-2,TRBD1,TRBJ2-7,few,CASSSEGQGREQYF,TGTGCCAGCAGCTCCGAAGGACAGGGCCGGGAGCAGTACTTC
TRBV7-9,NA,TRBJ2-1,NA,CASSLADYHSYNEQFF,TGTGCCAGCAGCTTAGCCGACTACCACTCCTACAATGAGCAGTTCTTC
TRBV5-1,NA,TRBJ1-2,few,CASSSRQVLGYGYTF,TGCGCCAGCAGCTCCCGACAGGTCCTGGGCTATGGCTACACCTTC
TRBV11-2,TRBD2,TRBJ2-1,NA,CASSLSGREQFF,TGTGCCAGCAGCCTTAGCGGGAGGGAGCAGTTCTTC
TRBV20-1,NA,TRBJ1-2,NA,CSARAQTGFTF,TGCAGTGCTAGAGCACAAACAGGGTTCACCTTC
TRBV7-9,NA,TRBJ2-2,NA,CASSSTRPAGTGELFF,TGTGCCAGCAGTTCAACCAGACCGGCGGGCACCGGGGAGCTGTTTTTT
TRBV9,NA,TRBJ2-6,NA,CASSALTF,TGTGCCAGCAGCGCGTTAACTTTC
TRBV5-1,NA,TRBJ1-1,few,CASSLGLMNTEAFF,TGCGCCAGCAGTCTGGGGCTGATGAACACTGAAGCTTTCTTT
TRBV6-6,NA,TRBJ1-2,NA,CASSNLSRGGLYGYTF,TGTGCCAGCAGCAACCTCTCGAGGGGGGGACTCTATGGCTACACCTTC
TRBV25-1,TRBD2,TRBJ2-7,NA,CASSDSLAGVRGEQYF,TGTGCCAGCAGTGACTCGCTAGCGGGAGTCCGGGGCGAGCAGTACTTC
TRBV12-2,NA,TRBJ1-4,NA,CASRSRWGQESAYFEKLFF,TGTGCAAGTCGCTCCCGGTGGGGCCAAGAAAGTGCATACTTTGAAAAACTGTTTTTT
TRBV6-5,NA,TRBJ2-3,few,CASSYSDGVTDTQYF,TGTGCCAGCAGTTACTCGGACGGGGTCACAGATACGCAGTATTTT
TRBV28,TRBD2,TRBJ2-1,few,CASISGSYSYNEQFF,TGTGCCAGCATTAGCGGGAGTTACTCCTACAATGAGCAGTTCTTC
TRBV19,TRBD1,TRBJ2-7,many,CASTSGTGGSYEQYF,TGTGCCAGTACCTCCGGGACAGGGGGTTCCTACGAGCAGTACTTC
TRBV5-6,TRBD2,TRBJ2-5,NA,CASSLPPSGNQETQYF,TGTGCCAGCAGCTTACCACCTAGCGGAAACCAAGAGACCCAGTACTTC
TRBV29-1,NA,TRBJ1-5,few,CSVAGGGQPQHF,TGCAGCGTTGCGGGGGGCGGGCAGCCCCAGCATTTT
TRBV11-2,TRBD2,TRBJ2-5,NA,CASSYTGLADQETQYF,TGTGCCAGCAGCTATACCGGACTAGCGGACCAAGAGACCCAGTACTTC
TRBV7-2,TRBD2,TRBJ2-3,few,CASSLVGGLAGGRHTQYF,TGTGCCAGCAGCTTAGTAGGGGGACTAGCGGGAGGGAGACATACGCAGTATTTT
TRBV19,TRBD2,TRBJ2-7,few,CASSPSSSGLPYEQYF,TGTGCCAGTAGTCCGTCCTCTAGCGGACTTCCCTACGAGCAGTACTTC
TRBV6-1,TRBD1,TRBJ1-1,few,CASSLQGFSEAFF,TGTGCCAGCAGTTTACAGGGGTTCTCCGAAGCTTTCTTT
TRBV14,NA,TRBJ2-3,few,CASSQGLRTRTQYF,TGTGCCAGCAGCCAAGGCTTAAGGACTCGTACGCAGTATTTT
TRBV28,NA,TRBJ1-1,few,CASSRGTEAFF,TGTGCCAGCAGTAGGGGAACCGAAGCTTTCTTT
TRBV27,NA,TRBJ2-7,few,CASSSARDSPYEQYF,TGTGCCAGCAGTTCCGCGAGGGACTCCCCCTACGAGCAGTACTTC
TRBV4-3,TRBD2,TRBJ2-7,medium-sized,CASSQEWAGGHEQYF,TGCGCCAGCAGCCAAGAATGGGCGGGAGGCCACGAGCAGTACTTC
TRBV4-1,NA,TRBJ1-1,NA,CASSQGGGPTEAFF,TGCGCCAGCAGCCAGGGTGGCGGTCCCACTGAAGCTTTCTTT
TRBV5-1,TRBD1,TRBJ2-7,NA,CASSAGQGSEGQYF,TGCGCCAGCTCCGCCGGACAGGGGTCGGAGGGGCAGTACTTC
TRBV5-1,NA,TRBJ1-5,NA,CASSLDGGGTQPQHF,TGCGCCAGCAGCTTGGACGGGGGGGGAACTCAGCCCCAGCATTTT
TRBV9,TRBD1,TRBJ1-4,NA,CASSGRTGHREKLFF,TGTGCCAGCAGCGGACGGACAGGGCATAGGGAAAAACTGTTTTTT
TRBV29-1,NA,TRBJ2-7,few,CSVGRTVAAYEQYF,TGCAGCGTTGGAAGGACAGTTGCGGCCTACGAGCAGTACTTC
TRBV29-1,NA,TRBJ2-3,few,CSVDPWDNTDTQYF,TGCAGCGTTGATCCGTGGGACAACACAGATACGCAGTATTTT
TRBV5-1,NA,TRBJ2-5,few,CASSFGEQETQYF,TGCGCCAGCAGCTTCGGGGAACAAGAGACCCAGTACTTC
TRBV28,NA,TRBJ2-7,NA,CASSSGDTYEQYF,TGTGCCAGCAGTTCCGGTGACACCTACGAGCAGTACTTC
TRBV11-2,TRBD1,TRBJ2-7,NA,CASSYYTGTGEQYF,TGTGCCAGCAGCTACTACACCGGGACAGGGGAACAGTACTTC
TRBV27,NA,TRBJ1-2,NA,CASSLGRLYGYTF,TGTGCCAGCAGTTTAGGCAGGCTCTATGGCTACACCTTC
TRBV2,NA,TRBJ1-1,few,CASRPSVRAEAFF,TGTGCCAGCCGACCGTCGGTGAGGGCGGAAGCTTTCTTT
TRBV7-2,TRBD1,TRBJ1-2,few,CASSLGGTGEYGYTF,TGTGCCAGCAGCCTAGGAGGGACAGGGGAGTATGGCTACACCTTC